This is a list of T cell receptor beta chains from one sample in a study of cytomegalovirus exposure and HLA in healthy donors. Libraries were prepared by immunoSEQ multiplex PCR; TCRdb keeps only in-frame clonotypes and omits some of them. The table lists over 100,000 clones, 73% of them singletons. Sequencing was performed on PBMCs. Receptors were obtained from a woman aged 35 to 49 in good health and CMV-seropositive. Both conserved end residues are part of each CDR3. D genes are given only for firm matches. The listing skips clone size in some rows; elsewhere it reads once, few, many or a size class.

abundance,j_gene,len,d_gene,v_gene,CDR3aa,CDR3nt
.,TRBJ2-7,14,TRBD2,TRBV5-1,CASSLSGEYYEQYF,TGCGCCAGCAGCCTTAGCGGGGAATATTACGAGCAGTACTTC
.,TRBJ2-2,15,TRBD1,TRBV5-1,CASSATGVNTGELFF,TGCGCCAGCAGCGCCACAGGGGTGAACACCGGGGAGCTGTTTTTT
.,TRBJ1-1,15,.,TRBV5-6,CASSLNAYGGPEAFF,TGTGCCAGCAGCTTGAATGCATATGGCGGGCCTGAAGCTTTCTTT
few,TRBJ2-6,15,.,TRBV14,CASSQGESGANVLTF,TGTGCCAGCAGCCAAGGAGAAAGTGGGGCCAACGTCCTGACTTTC
.,TRBJ2-5,15,TRBD2,TRBV9,CASSVGGSIQETQYF,TGTGCCAGCAGCGTCGGCGGGAGCATTCAAGAGACCCAGTACTTC
.,TRBJ1-4,17,.,TRBV5-1,CASSAPVSGALNEKLFF,TGCGCCAGCAGCGCCCCCGTTTCTGGGGCTCTTAATGAAAAACTGTTTTTT
.,TRBJ2-3,15,TRBD1,TRBV10-3,CAISEGQGDTDTQYF,TGTGCCATCAGTGAGGGACAGGGGGACACAGATACGCAGTATTTT
.,TRBJ2-2,15,.,TRBV6-4,CASSDGQGSTGELFF,TGTGCCAGCAGTGATGGGCAGGGGAGCACCGGGGAGCTGTTTTTT
.,TRBJ1-5,14,TRBD1,TRBV18,CASSGQLSNQPQHF,TGTGCCAGCTCGGGACAGCTCAGCAATCAGCCCCAGCATTTT
.,TRBJ1-2,11,TRBD1,TRBV20-1,CSVQGAVGYTF,TGCAGTGTACAGGGGGCGGTTGGCTACACCTTC
.,TRBJ2-3,14,.,TRBV6-1,CASSERGGSDTQYF,TGTGCCAGCAGCGAAAGGGGGGGCTCAGATACGCAGTATTTT
.,TRBJ1-1,11,.,TRBV28,CATNTDTEAFF,TGTGCCACCAATACAGACACTGAAGCTTTCTTT
few,TRBJ2-2,15,TRBD2,TRBV27,CASSLKAGEAGELFF,TGTGCCAGCAGTCTAAAAGCGGGGGAAGCCGGGGAGCTGTTTTTT
.,TRBJ2-5,15,.,TRBV7-8,CASSLRVGVQETQYF,TGTGCCAGCAGCTTAAGGGTCGGGGTTCAAGAGACCCAGTACTTC
.,TRBJ1-6,13,.,TRBV7-6,CASSADRASPLHF,TGTGCCAGCAGCGCCGACAGAGCTTCACCCCTCCACTTT
.,TRBJ1-3,15,.,TRBV28,CASSSTGTTGNTIYF,TGTGCCAGCAGTTCTACAGGGACAACTGGAAACACCATATATTTT
few,TRBJ2-7,13,.,TRBV6-1,CASEQVRSYEQYF,TGTGCCAGCGAACAGGTACGCTCCTACGAGCAGTACTTC
.,TRBJ2-3,14,.,TRBV7-9,CASSTRQTTDTQYF,TGTGCCAGCAGCACCCGACAGACCACAGATACGCAGTATTTT
.,TRBJ2-3,17,.,TRBV7-2,CASSLWGRGRGVDTQYF,TGTGCCAGCAGCTTATGGGGCAGGGGACGTGGTGTAGATACGCAGTATTTT
.,TRBJ2-7,15,.,TRBV5-1,CASSSSTESSYEQYF,TGCGCCAGCAGTTCCTCGACTGAGAGCTCCTACGAGCAGTACTTC
.,TRBJ2-1,10,.,TRBV20-1,CSAIETSQFF,TGCAGTGCTATAGAGACTAGTCAGTTCTTC
few,TRBJ2-2,15,.,TRBV30,CAWSVVQTNTGELFF,TGTGCCTGGAGTGTAGTGCAGACGAACACCGGGGAGCTGTTTTTT
.,TRBJ2-7,19,TRBD2,TRBV5-4,CASSLDSGTSGVSSYEQYF,TGTGCCAGCAGCTTGGACTCGGGGACTAGCGGGGTGAGCTCCTACGAGCAGTACTTC
.,TRBJ2-1,14,TRBD1,TRBV7-2,CASSRPDRGNEQFF,TGTGCCAGCAGCCGGCCCGACAGGGGTAATGAGCAGTTCTTC
.,TRBJ2-5,13,.,TRBV19,CALGKARQETQYF,TGTGCCCTCGGGAAGGCCAGACAAGAGACCCAGTACTTC
.,TRBJ2-1,16,TRBD1,TRBV6-4,CASSDSGTGGLDEQFF,TGTGCCAGCAGTGACTCAGGGACAGGGGGCCTAGATGAGCAGTTCTTC
.,TRBJ2-4,15,.,TRBV28,CASSPTGVAKNIQYF,TGTGCCAGCAGCCCGACGGGGGTAGCCAAAAACATTCAGTACTTC
.,TRBJ1-1,11,.,TRBV6-5,CASSYVGKAFF,TGTGCCAGCAGTTACGTCGGTAAAGCTTTCTTT
.,TRBJ1-5,15,.,TRBV4-2,CASSLGGEGNQPQHF,TGTGCCAGCAGTTTGGGGGGAGAGGGCAATCAGCCCCAGCATTTT
.,TRBJ2-3,16,.,TRBV4-1,CASSQDWTASTDTQYF,TGCGCCAGCAGCCAAGATTGGACAGCTAGCACAGATACGCAGTATTTT
.,TRBJ2-2,14,TRBD1,TRBV6-6,CASSSTGDTGELFF,TGTGCCAGCAGTTCGACAGGGGACACCGGGGAGCTGTTTTTT
.,TRBJ2-7,17,TRBD1,TRBV28,CASSSPRTGRRSYEQYF,TGTGCCAGCAGTTCCCCTCGGACAGGGCGACGCTCCTACGAGCAGTACTTC
.,TRBJ1-1,15,.,TRBV18,CASSPGSGGDTEAFF,TGTGCCAGCTCACCAGGGAGTGGTGGGGACACTGAAGCTTTCTTT
.,TRBJ1-5,15,TRBD1,TRBV2,CASSERGTGYQPQHF,TGTGCCAGCAGTGAACGCGGGACAGGGTATCAGCCCCAGCATTTT
.,TRBJ2-1,16,TRBD1,TRBV29-1,CSVLKTAGGTYNEQFF,TGCAGCGTCCTAAAGACCGCAGGGGGTACTTACAATGAGCAGTTCTTC
.,TRBJ1-1,14,TRBD1,TRBV19,CASIGTAGRTEAFF,TGTGCCAGTATTGGGACAGCGGGTCGGACTGAAGCTTTCTTT
.,TRBJ2-7,12,.,TRBV7-8,CASSPLAYEQYF,TGTGCCAGCAGCCCACTAGCCTACGAGCAGTACTTC
.,TRBJ1-4,21,TRBD1,TRBV30,CAWNPRISRTGGGRRNEKLFF,TGTGCCTGGAACCCCCGGATCTCTCGGACAGGGGGTGGCAGGAGGAACGAAAAACTGTTTTTT
.,TRBJ1-5,14,TRBD1,TRBV9,CASSDGTGAQPQHF,TGTGCCAGCAGTGATGGGACAGGGGCTCAGCCCCAGCATTTT
.,TRBJ1-4,13,.,TRBV25-1,CASSGIRDEKLFF,TGTGCCAGCAGTGGGATACGGGATGAAAAACTGTTTTTT